This T cell receptor (beta chain) was sequenced during a study of neurological immune-mediated disorders. This clonotype was recorded many times. TCRdb passed the 5' RACE reads through MiXCR, listing each CDR3 protein once. The table shows some 30,000 distinct CDR3 sequences, with 4% to 5.5% occurring only once. Material for sequencing was PBMCs. The receptor's source is a man between 18 and 29 years old in good health.

The CDR3 protein is CSVASQGALGYTF. CDR3 bases: TGCAGCGTTGCCTCTCAGGGGGCTCTGGGCTACACCTTC. This chain connects TRBV29-1 to TRBJ1-2; 8 bases are a match to TRBD1. Looked up from germline, CDR1 is SQVTM and CDR2 is ANQGSEA. This CDR3 spans 13 amino acids. V shed 4 bases and J 8 bases; nucleotides not matched to a gene: 9.